This paragraph covers one T cell receptor (beta chain) sequence. These data are taken from a study of monozygotic twins with inflammatory bowel disease. Reprocessing the 5' RACE reads, TCRdb reports a single entry for every CDR3 protein and omits DNA. The specimen's table records some 200,000 distinct CDR3 sequences. CDR3 length: 13 amino acids. CDR1 is SNHLY, CDR2 FYNNEI, per germline. Sequenced: blood. The chain couples TRBV2 to TRBJ1-5. The source is a human donor with ulcerative colitis or Crohn's disease, or a healthy co-twin of an affected twin (not recorded which). The CDR3 sequence: CASSGGDNQPQHF.